This TCR beta chain comes out of a study of blood T cell repertoires in COVID-19 (dated by TCRdb to the early 2020s). Regarding the complete study: Samples from collaborators originated in the United States, Italy and Spain and spanned both the acute and convalescent phases of COVID-19. The material from the prospective study consisted of cDNA or gDNA derived from T cells, B-cell-depleted T cells, or PBMCs. Subjects who had been exposed to COVID-19, were actively infected with it, or had recovered from it provided the deeply sampled blood TCRbeta repertoires that made up the dataset. The repertoires were released in a freely available public database meant as a resource for research on the immune response to SARS-CoV-2. Samples came from the ongoing ImmuneRACE study (first 160 participants) plus 1,254 subjects from 6 global collaborators. A de-identified subject ID, COVID-19 status, age in years and sex were almost always included in the sample metadata. HLA class I and class II types, where available, came from metadata supplied by the sample provider rather than from assay-based typing. Study-wide findings and limitations: The amount of clinical and demographic metadata varied by source and participant and was provided uncurated.

The immunoSEQ Assay, a bias-controlled multiplex PCR, was used to amplify TCRbeta CDR3 regions from genomic DNA. In the authors' own workflow: The number of nucleated cells in each sample was estimated from the amplification of reference gene primers within the assay. Sequence reads were collapsed and filtered to measure the absolute abundance of every unique TCRbeta CDR3 rearrangement. For each sample, productive Simpson clonality was calculated by taking the square root of Simpson's diversity index across productive rearrangements. TCRdb took over this immuneACCESS table, retaining in-frame rearrangements with V and J assigned. Such tables are incomplete; in checked studies, under half of the missing clones stem from an unresolved V gene, and the remainder is unexplained. V, J and clone size were drawn from that table, and D and trimming were deduced from the DNA. The sample data list roughly 70,000 clones, and roughly nine tenths of these were observed just once. The ten largest clones add up to roughly 5% of the sample.

Worth noting for this clone: What antigen it recognizes has not been identified. The input lacks base qualities; no much larger clone sits a single base away.

Each collaborating institution followed its own protocols to collect whole blood in K2EDTA tubes. For TCRbeta analysis, collaborators shipped samples as frozen whole blood, isolated PBMCs, or DNA extracted from either of those sample types. Germline trimming: 4 bases from V, 1 base from J; junction bases outside gene matches: 1. The germline V gene (reference sequence) specifies SGHNT as CDR1 and YYREEE as CDR2. The CDR3, from cysteine to phenylalanine, totals 14 residues. The CDR3 DNA has 42 bases and is translated from base 1. This sequence uses TRBV5-4 and TRBJ2-3; 9 bases in between match TRBD2. The sequence was obtained from a woman between 45 and 60 years old with active COVID-19. Sequencing was done on a sample of peripheral blood. Read as DNA, the sequence is TGTGCCAGCAGCAGACTAGCGGGCACAGATACGCAGTATTTT. The encoded protein is CASSRLAGTDTQYF. The variable domain in full, with residues beyond the CDR3 obtained from the reference TRBV5-4 and TRBJ2-3 genes, is ETGVTQSPTHLIKTRGQQVTLRCSSQSGHNTVSWYQQALGQGPQFIFQYYREEENGRGNFPPRFSGLQFPNYSSELNVNALELDDSALYLCASSRLAGTDTQYFGPGTRLTVL.